The 17 T cell receptor beta chains listed next were all sequenced from one sample in a study of CD8+CD57+ T cells in acquired aplastic anemia. Both TCR beta VDJ combination and CDR3 sequence profiling were carried out. Genomic DNA was the template for this profiling. MiXCR, run by TCRdb on the reads, gives a single entry per CDR3 protein. The repertoire has 400,000 to 600,000 distinct CDR3 sequences, over 25% of them found once; the top ten carry 0.82%. The authors sequenced patients whose flow cytometry had shown CD8+CD57+ cell expansion. The sample consisted of sorted CD4+, CD8+, or CD8+CD57+ T cells (not recorded which) from PBMCs. These receptors were taken from a human donor with aplastic anemia.

This clonotype was counted at least ten times. This rearrangement joins TRBV20-1 to TRBJ2-7; D may be TRBD2 (6 bases). V gave up 3 bases and J gave up 1 base, with 13 bases separating them. Germline lookup yields CDR1 DFQATT and CDR2 SNEGSKA (reference sequence). This CDR3 has 14 amino acids. CDR3 bases: TGCAGTGCTAGCCCCCCTAGCGATTCCTACGAGCAGTACTTC. This translates into CSASPPSDSYEQYF.

The gene calls are TRBV11-3 and TRBJ2-2; D is undetermined. The V gene's germline CDR1 is SGHNT and CDR2 YENEEA. The V gene lost 4 bases and the J gene lost 0 bases, with 9 bases spanning the gap. CDR3 size: 15 residues. The CDR3 protein is CASSYRLANTGELFF. DNA of the CDR3: TGTGCCAGCAGCTACCGACTGGCGAACACCGGGGAGCTGTTTTTT.

The table lists this clonotype with a few counts. V usage is TRBV9 and J usage is TRBJ1-6; D remains ambiguous. Germline CDR1 is SGDLS and CDR2 is YYNGEE. V was trimmed by 0 bases and J by 10 bases, leaving 11 bases between them. The CDR3 runs to 14 residues. CDR3 sequence (DNA): TGTGCCAGCAGCGTAGCGCTGACGAACTCACCCCTCCACTTT. Amino acids: CASSVALTNSPLHF.

This clonotype has more than one count but fewer than ten. CDR3 DNA: TGCAGCTCGAAGACTAGCGGGGGGGCCAATCCTGCCTACAATGAGCAGTTCTTC. It translates to CSSKTSGGANPAYNEQFF. The chain uses TRBV29-1 and TRBJ2-1, with TRBD2 matching 14 bases. The length of the CDR3 is 18 residues. CDR1 is SQVTM, CDR2 ANQGSEA, per germline. V shed 8 bases, J shed 2 bases, and the junction held 14 bases outside the gene matches.

This clonotype was detected many times. This CDR3 reads CSVDRGDETQYF. The CDR3 nucleotides are TGCAGCGTAGACAGGGGGGATGAGACCCAGTACTTC. The chain uses TRBV29-1 and TRBJ2-5; 9 nucleotides match TRBD1. Germline values: CDR1 SQVTM, CDR2 ANQGSEA. The CDR3 sequence is 12 residues long. V gave up 6 bases and J gave up 5 bases; unmatched junction bases: 4.

The genes are TRBV19 and TRBJ2-7; 8 nucleotides agree with TRBD1. CDR1 is LNHDA, CDR2 SQIVND, per germline (reference sequence). With V trimmed by 7 bases and J by 7 bases, 9 bases remained unmatched. This CDR3 is 13 amino acids long. Written as DNA, the CDR3 is TGTGCCAGTATCACGACAGGGGTGGTGGAGCAGTACTTC. This gives the protein CASITTGVVEQYF.

This clonotype came up many times. The chain joins TRBV10-3 to TRBJ2-7, with D possibly matching TRBD2 (5 bases). From germline, CDR1 is ENHRY and CDR2 SYGVKD. This CDR3 is 13 amino acids long. The V end was cut by 0 bases, the J end by 3 bases, with 6 bases between. CDR3 amino acids: CAISESAVYEQYF. In DNA, the CDR3 is TGTGCCATCAGTGAGTCAGCGGTCTACGAGCAGTACTTC.

For this clonotype: A read error may explain this, as a much larger clone is one base away. The chain recombines TRBV6-5 with TRBJ1-6, with 7 bases aligning to TRBD1. J gave up 9 bases and V 4 bases, and 9 bases lay outside the gene matches. CDR3 length equals 15 residues. CDR1 is MNHEY, CDR2 SVGAGI, per germline. CDR3 nucleotide sequence: TGTGCCAGCAGTTCCACTGCAGGGGGAGGTTCACCCCTCCACTTT. Its protein product is CASSSTAGGGSPLHF.

This clonotype was found many times. The chain uses TRBV20-1 and TRBJ1-2; 8 bases fit TRBD1. CDR1 is DFQATT and CDR2 is SNEGSKA in the germline V gene (reference sequence). The CDR3 spans 10 residues. The J segment lost 12 bases and the V segment lost 6 bases, leaving 6 bases of the junction unmatched. The CDR3 sequence: CSAPQGGDTF. The CDR3 nucleotides read TGCAGTGCGCCACAGGGGGGGGACACCTTC.

The chain links TRBV20-1 to TRBJ1-1; D ambiguous. The CDR3 consists of 13 residues. Between the trimmed V and J ends, which lost 3 bases and 0 bases, there was a span of 8 bases. Germline lookup yields CDR1 DFQATT and CDR2 SNEGSKA (reference sequence). The CDR3 spells CSASFDLNTEAFF. CDR3 in DNA: TGCAGTGCTAGCTTCGACCTGAACACTGAAGCTTTCTTT.

This clonotype has more than one count but fewer than ten. The V gene is TRBV19, the J gene TRBJ2-1; tentative D call: TRBD1 (6 bases). CDR1 and CDR2 (germline): LNHDA, SQIVND (reference sequence). There are 13 residues in the CDR3. The V gene lost 11 bases and the J gene lost 8 bases, with 19 bases spanning the gap. CDR3 bases: TGTGCCGCCAAGGGAACAGGGTTTCATGAGCAGTTCTTC. This codes for CAAKGTGFHEQFF.

The genes are TRBV19 and TRBJ2-5, with a tentative D call TRBD2 (7 bases). V dropped 9 bases and J dropped 7 bases, with 18 bases sitting between them. The germline V gene has CDR1 LNHDA and CDR2 SQIVND (reference sequence). This CDR3 comprises 13 residues. As DNA, the CDR3 is TGTGCCAGCAGTTTGCAGGGGAGGGGGACCCAGTACTTC. Encoded protein: CASSLQGRGTQYF.

This clonotype has ten or more counts. The CDR3 nucleotides read TGTGCCAGCAGTGACTTCAGCGGGGGCACAGATACGCAGTATTTT. Its protein is CASSDFSGGTDTQYF. The chain combines TRBV2 with TRBJ2-3; the match to TRBD2 covers 7 bases. The CDR3 has 15 residues. Germline CDR1 reads SNHLY; CDR2 reads FYNNEI. Unmatched junction bases numbered 4, after V lost 3 bases and J lost 1 base.

This clonotype was observed at least ten times. The CDR3 reads CASSQDRGRVASPLHF. The DNA for the CDR3 is TGTGCCAGCAGCCAAGATCGGGGCAGGGTGGCTTCACCCCTCCACTTT. This chain connects TRBV4-2 to TRBJ1-6; D perhaps matches TRBD1 (5 bases). Germline CDR1 reads LGHNA; CDR2 reads YNFKEQ. This CDR3 comprises 16 residues. With 0 bases removed from V and 9 bases from J, the gap between germline ends came to 15 bases.

This clonotype has more than one count but fewer than ten. V usage is TRBV9 and J usage is TRBJ1-5; the D is unclear. There are 14 residues in the CDR3. CDR1 is SGDLS, CDR2 YYNGEE, per germline. Trimming pared 0 bases from V and 3 bases from J, leaving 7 bases between. The DNA of the CDR3 is TGTGCCAGCAGCGTAGTAGGATTCAATCAGCCCCAGCATTTT. Residues: CASSVVGFNQPQHF.

The sample holds a few counts of this clonotype. J is TRBJ2-6 and V is TRBV4-2; D is unclear. Trimming took 0 bases from V and 12 from J, leaving 9 bases between them. This CDR3 comprises 13 residues. Germline CDR1 LGHNA, CDR2 YNFKEQ. The chain's CDR3 is CASSQDPNTVLTF. The CDR3 nucleotides are TGTGCCAGCAGCCAAGATCCCAACACCGTCCTGACTTTC.

The CDR3, as DNA: TGTGCCAGCAGCCAAGGGACAGCAGCTAACTATGGCTACACCTTC. Residues: CASSQGTAANYGYTF. V is TRBV4-2 and J is TRBJ1-2; weak D call: TRBD1 (6 bases). V gave up 1 base and J gave up 0 bases, with 9 bases separating them. Germline CDR1 LGHNA, CDR2 YNFKEQ. CDR3 length: 15 amino acids.